This T cell receptor (beta chain) is from a study of blood T cells in healthy people across ages. Broader study findings: Naive T cell percentage by flow cytometry tracked strongly with beta diversity.

This clonotype was detected only a few times. Its matching antigen is unknown. It was with a sample-barcoded 5' primer and a J-beta primer mix that a second PCR of roughly 6 to 12 cycles was run. Each cDNA molecule was tagged by a template-switch adaptor with 12 random nucleotides. A single record per CDR3 protein comes from TCRdb applying MiXCR to the 5' RACE reads. Among over a million distinct CDR3 sequences, approximately 39% were seen once, and the ten largest hold just over 4%. Trimming cost V 0 bases and J 4 bases; bases outside gene matches: 4. Germline V CDR1 and CDR2: SGHRS, YFSETQ. This CDR3 spans 15 amino acids.

The sequencing input was blood. The gene calls are TRBV5-1 and TRBJ2-3; TRBD1 matches at 8 bases. The source of this sequence is a young woman in good health. CDR3 nucleotides: TGCGCCAGCAGCTTGGCCAGGGGGCGCGCAGATACGCAGTATTTT. Translated, it gives CASSLARGRADTQYF.